Listed here are 11 T cell receptor beta chains from one sample, sequenced in a study of radiotherapy plus CTLA-4 blockade in lung cancer. Method: immunoSEQ multiplex PCR; TCRdb's copy keeps in-frame clones and lacks some. This table has 30,000 to 40,000 clones, around 75% appearing once. The specimen was peripheral blood, collected from a patient treated with radiotherapy plus ipilimumab. All receptors come from a human donor with non-small cell lung cancer that progressed on radiotherapy plus ipilimumab.

The chain links TRBV28 to TRBJ2-2; D ambiguous. Trimming stripped 0 bases from V and 4 bases from J, with 9 bases between. This CDR3 contains 15 residues. Germline V CDR1 and CDR2: MDHEN, SYDVKM. This chain's CDR3 is CASSLWESGTGELFF. DNA for the CDR3: TGTGCCAGCAGTTTATGGGAGTCGGGCACCGGGGAGCTGTTTTTT.

This clone has more than one count but fewer than ten. V usage is TRBV19 and J usage is TRBJ1-2, with 9 bases identical to TRBD1. Germline loops: CDR1 LNHDA, CDR2 SQIVND (reference sequence). This CDR3 is 14 amino acids long. V dropped 3 bases and J dropped 8; count of bases not matched to a gene: 7. CDR3 sequence: CASSIPGTGKGYTF. In DNA form, the CDR3 reads TGTGCCAGTAGTATCCCAGGGACAGGGAAGGGCTACACCTTC.

J is TRBJ2-5 and V is TRBV4-1, with 7 bases aligning to TRBD2. The J segment lost 5 bases and the V segment lost 1 base, leaving 10 bases of the junction unmatched. The CDR3 sequence is 16 residues long. The germline gives CDR1 MGHRA, CDR2 YSYEKL. In nucleotides, the CDR3 is TGCGCCAGCAGCCAAGCCGACCGGGGGGACGTGGAGACCCAGTACTTC. This sequence encodes CASSQADRGDVETQYF.

J is TRBJ1-2 and V is TRBV9, with D perhaps matching TRBD1 (5 bases). Germline CDR1 is SGDLS and CDR2 is YYNGEE. Trimming took 0 bases from V and 6 from J, leaving 12 bases between them. The CDR3 contains 14 residues. CDR3 in amino acids: CASSVGLGDNGYTF. The CDR3 DNA sequence: TGTGCCAGCAGCGTAGGCTTAGGGGATAATGGCTACACCTTC. Looking up the rest from reference TRBV9 and TRBJ1-2 gives the full variable domain: DSGVTQTPKHLITATGQRVTLRCSPRSGDLSVYWYQQSLDQGLQFLIQYYNGEERAKGNILERFSAQQFPDLHSELNLSSLELGDSALYFCASSVGLGDNGYTFGSGTRLTVV.

The gene calls are TRBV6-5 and TRBJ2-3; possible D gene TRBD2, 5 bases. V lost 0 bases and J 10 bases, leaving 17 bases between the germline ends. CDR1 MNHEY and CDR2 SVGAGI come from the germline V gene. This CDR3 comprises 15 residues. CDR3 region: CASSYSGDPRGPQYF. CDR3 nucleotide sequence: TGTGCCAGCAGTTACTCCGGAGACCCCCGGGGTCCGCAGTATTTT.

The table lists this clone with a count of one. J is TRBJ2-7 and V is TRBV5-1; 11 bases align to TRBD2. The CDR3 loop spans 17 amino acids. V gave up 0 bases and J gave up 5 bases; unmatched junction bases: 10. The V gene's germline CDR1 is SGHRS and CDR2 YFSETQ. CDR3 sequence reads: CASSLELAGVGNDEQYF. The CDR3 nucleotides read TGCGCCAGCAGCTTGGAACTAGCGGGAGTAGGAAACGACGAGCAGTACTTC.

This chain connects TRBV6-5 to TRBJ1-5; D is perhaps TRBD1 (5 bases). This CDR3 has 15 residues. The V end lost 5 bases, the J end lost 7 bases, and 18 bases lay between the germline ends. Germline-derived CDR1 and CDR2 are MNHEY and SVGAGI. The CDR3 here is CASSLGHSRGQPQHF. Written as DNA, the CDR3 is TGTGCCAGCAGTCTCGGACATTCCCGAGGCCAGCCCCAGCATTTT.

The V and J genes are TRBV28 and TRBJ2-7; D remains unclear. CDR3 size: 12 residues. Trimming left V 1 base short and J 4 bases short, with 5 bases between. In germline, CDR1 is MDHEN, CDR2 SYDVKM. CDR3 nucleotide sequence: TGTGCCAGCAGTTTATTAGGGTACGAGCAGTACTTC. Its protein is CASSLLGYEQYF.

The chain recombines TRBV7-8 with TRBJ2-1, with 8 bases identical to TRBD2. There are 15 residues in the CDR3. Germline V gene sequence: CDR1 SGHVS, CDR2 FQNEAQ. The J segment lost 6 bases and the V segment lost 0 bases, leaving 4 bases of the junction unmatched. CDR3 protein: CASSLAAGAGNEQFF. CDR3 nucleotide sequence: TGTGCCAGCAGCTTAGCAGCGGGAGCTGGCAATGAGCAGTTCTTC. Full variable domain (outside the CDR3, taken from reference TRBV7-8 and TRBJ2-1): GAGVSQSPRYKVAKRGQDVALRCDPISGHVSLFWYQQALGQGPEFLTYFQNEAQLDKSGLPSDRFFAERPEGSVSTLKIQRTQQEDSAVYLCASSLAAGAGNEQFFGPGTRLTVL.

The chain links TRBV4-1 to TRBJ1-5; D ambiguous. The V gene's germline CDR1 is MGHRA and CDR2 YSYEKL. V was shortened by 1 base and J by 5 bases, with 15 bases between the two germline ends. The CDR3 covers 16 residues. CDR3 amino acids: CASSQVIGLPDQPQHF. CDR3 in DNA: TGCGCCAGCAGCCAAGTCATCGGGTTACCCGATCAGCCCCAGCATTTT.

The chain combines TRBV2 with TRBJ1-2; 8 nucleotides align to TRBD1. The trim removed 5 bases at V and 5 bases at J, leaving 19 bases unmatched. Germline V gives CDR1 SNHLY, CDR2 FYNNEI. CDR3 length equals 18 residues. The CDR3 coding sequence is TGTGCCAGCAGTCCTTACCGACAGGGGCAGCTGTCCCAGTATGGCTACACCTTC. Protein product: CASSPYRQGQLSQYGYTF.